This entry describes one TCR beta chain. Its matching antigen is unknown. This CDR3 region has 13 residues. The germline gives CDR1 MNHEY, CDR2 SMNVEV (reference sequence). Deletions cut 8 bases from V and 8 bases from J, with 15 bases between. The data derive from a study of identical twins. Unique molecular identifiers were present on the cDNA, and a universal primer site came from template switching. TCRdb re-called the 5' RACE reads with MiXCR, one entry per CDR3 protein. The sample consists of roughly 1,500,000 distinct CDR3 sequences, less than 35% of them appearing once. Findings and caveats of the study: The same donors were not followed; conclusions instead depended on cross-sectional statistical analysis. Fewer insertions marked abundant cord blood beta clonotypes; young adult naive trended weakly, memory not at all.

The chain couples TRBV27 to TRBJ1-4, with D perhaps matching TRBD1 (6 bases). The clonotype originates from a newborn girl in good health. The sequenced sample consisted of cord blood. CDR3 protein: CASRDGGREKLFF. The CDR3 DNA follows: TGTGCCAGCCGGGACGGGGGGCGCGAAAAACTGTTTTTT.